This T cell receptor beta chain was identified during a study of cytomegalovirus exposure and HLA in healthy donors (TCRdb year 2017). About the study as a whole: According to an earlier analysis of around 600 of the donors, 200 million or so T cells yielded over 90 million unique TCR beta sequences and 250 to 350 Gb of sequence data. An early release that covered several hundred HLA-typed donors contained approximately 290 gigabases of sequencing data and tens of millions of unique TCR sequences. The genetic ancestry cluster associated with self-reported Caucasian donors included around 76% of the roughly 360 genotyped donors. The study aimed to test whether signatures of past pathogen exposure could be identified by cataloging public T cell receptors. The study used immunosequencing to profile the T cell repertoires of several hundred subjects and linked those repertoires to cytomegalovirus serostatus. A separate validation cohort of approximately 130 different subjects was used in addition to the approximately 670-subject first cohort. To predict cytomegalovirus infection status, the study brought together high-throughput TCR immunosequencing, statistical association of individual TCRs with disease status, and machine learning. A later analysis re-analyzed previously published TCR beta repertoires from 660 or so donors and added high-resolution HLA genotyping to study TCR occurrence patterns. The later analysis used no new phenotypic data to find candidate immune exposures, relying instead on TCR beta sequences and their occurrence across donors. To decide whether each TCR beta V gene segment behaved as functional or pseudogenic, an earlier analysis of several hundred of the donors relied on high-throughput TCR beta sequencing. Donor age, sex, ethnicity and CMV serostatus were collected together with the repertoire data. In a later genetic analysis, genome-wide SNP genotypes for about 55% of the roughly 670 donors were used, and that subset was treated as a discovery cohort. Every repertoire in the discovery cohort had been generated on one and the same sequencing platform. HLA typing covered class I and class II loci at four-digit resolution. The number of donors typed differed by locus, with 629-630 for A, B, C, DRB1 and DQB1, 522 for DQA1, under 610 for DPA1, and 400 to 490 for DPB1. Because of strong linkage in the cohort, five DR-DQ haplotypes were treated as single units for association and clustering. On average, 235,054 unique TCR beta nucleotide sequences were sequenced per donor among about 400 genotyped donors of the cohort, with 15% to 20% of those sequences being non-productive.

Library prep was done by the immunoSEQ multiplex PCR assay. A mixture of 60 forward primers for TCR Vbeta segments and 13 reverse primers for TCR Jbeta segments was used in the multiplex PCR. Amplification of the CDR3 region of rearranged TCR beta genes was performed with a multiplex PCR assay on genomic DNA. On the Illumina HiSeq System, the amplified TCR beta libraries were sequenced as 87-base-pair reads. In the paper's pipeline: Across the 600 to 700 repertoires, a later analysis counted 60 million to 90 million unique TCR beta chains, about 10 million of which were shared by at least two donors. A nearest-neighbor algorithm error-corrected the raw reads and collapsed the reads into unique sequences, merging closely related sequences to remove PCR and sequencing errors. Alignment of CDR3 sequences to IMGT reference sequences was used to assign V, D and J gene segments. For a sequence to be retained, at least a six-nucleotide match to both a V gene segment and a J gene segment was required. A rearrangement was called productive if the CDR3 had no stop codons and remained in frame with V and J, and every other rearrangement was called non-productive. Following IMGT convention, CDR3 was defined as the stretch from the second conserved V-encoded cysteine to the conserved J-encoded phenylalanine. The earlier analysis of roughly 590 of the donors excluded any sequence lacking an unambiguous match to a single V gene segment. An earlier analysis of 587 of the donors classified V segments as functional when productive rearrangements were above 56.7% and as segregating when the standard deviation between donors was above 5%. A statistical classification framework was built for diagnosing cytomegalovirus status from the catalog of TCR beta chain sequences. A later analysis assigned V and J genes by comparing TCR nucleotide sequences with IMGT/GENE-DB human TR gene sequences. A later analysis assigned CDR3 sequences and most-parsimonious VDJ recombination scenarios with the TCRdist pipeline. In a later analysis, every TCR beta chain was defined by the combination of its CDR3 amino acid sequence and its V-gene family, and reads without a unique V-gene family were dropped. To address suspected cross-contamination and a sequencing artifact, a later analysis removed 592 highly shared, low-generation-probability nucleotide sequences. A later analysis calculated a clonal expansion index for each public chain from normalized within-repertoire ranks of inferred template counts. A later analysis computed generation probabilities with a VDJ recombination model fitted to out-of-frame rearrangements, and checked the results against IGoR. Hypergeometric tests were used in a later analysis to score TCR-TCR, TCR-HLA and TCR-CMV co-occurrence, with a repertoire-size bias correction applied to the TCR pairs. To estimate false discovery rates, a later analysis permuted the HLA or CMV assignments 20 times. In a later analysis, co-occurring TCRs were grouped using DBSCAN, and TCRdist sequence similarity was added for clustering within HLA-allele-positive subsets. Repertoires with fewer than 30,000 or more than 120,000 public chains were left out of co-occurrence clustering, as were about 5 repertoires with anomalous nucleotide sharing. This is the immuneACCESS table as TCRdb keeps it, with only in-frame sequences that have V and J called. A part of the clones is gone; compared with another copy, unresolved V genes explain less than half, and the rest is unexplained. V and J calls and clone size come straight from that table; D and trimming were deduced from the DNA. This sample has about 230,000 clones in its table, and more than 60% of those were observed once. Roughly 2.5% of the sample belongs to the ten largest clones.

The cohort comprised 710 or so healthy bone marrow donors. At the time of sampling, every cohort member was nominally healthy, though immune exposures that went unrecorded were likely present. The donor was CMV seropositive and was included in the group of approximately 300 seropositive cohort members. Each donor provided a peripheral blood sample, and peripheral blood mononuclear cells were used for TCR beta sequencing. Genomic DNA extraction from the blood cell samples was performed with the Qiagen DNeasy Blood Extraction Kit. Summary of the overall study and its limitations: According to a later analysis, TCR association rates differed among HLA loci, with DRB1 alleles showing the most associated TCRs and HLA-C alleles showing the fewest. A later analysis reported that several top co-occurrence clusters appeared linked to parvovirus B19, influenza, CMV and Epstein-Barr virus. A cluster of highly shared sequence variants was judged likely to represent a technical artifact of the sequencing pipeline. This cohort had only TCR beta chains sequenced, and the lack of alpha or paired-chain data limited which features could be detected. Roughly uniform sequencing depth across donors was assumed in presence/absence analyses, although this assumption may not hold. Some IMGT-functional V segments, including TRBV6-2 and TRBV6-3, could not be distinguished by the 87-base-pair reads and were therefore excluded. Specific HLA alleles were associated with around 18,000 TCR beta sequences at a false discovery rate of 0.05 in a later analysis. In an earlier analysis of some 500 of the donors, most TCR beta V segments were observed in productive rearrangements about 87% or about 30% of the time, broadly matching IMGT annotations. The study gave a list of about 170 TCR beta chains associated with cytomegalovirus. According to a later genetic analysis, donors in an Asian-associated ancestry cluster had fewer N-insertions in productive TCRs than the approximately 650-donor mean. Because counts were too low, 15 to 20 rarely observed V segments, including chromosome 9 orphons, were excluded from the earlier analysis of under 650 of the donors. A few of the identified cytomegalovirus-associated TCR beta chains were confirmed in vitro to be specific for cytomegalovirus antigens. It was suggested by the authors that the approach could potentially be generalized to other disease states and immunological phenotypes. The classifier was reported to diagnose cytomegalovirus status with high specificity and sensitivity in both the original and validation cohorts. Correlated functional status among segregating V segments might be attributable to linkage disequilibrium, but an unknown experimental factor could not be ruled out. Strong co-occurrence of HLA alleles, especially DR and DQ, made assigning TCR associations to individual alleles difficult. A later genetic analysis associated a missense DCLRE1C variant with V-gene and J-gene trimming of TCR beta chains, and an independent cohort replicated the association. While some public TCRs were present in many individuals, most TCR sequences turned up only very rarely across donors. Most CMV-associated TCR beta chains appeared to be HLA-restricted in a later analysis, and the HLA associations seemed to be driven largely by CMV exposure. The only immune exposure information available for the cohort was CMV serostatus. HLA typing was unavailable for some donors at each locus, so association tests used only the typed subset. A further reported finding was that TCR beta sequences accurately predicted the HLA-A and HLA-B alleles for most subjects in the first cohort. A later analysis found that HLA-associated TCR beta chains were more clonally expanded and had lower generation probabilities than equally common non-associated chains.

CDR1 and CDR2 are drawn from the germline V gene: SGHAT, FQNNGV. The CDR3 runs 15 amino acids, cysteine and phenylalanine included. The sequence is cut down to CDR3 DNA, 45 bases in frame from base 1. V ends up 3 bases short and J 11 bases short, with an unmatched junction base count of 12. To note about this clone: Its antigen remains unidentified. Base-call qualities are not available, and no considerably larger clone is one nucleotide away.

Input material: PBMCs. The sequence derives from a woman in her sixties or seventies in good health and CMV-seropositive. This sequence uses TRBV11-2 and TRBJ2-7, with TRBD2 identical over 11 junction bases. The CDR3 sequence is CASSFTSGLAAREYF. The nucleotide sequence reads TGTGCCAGCAGCTTCACTTCGGGACTAGCGGCGCGGGAGTACTTC.